This T cell receptor (beta chain) came from a study of T cell responses to AZD1222 COVID-19 vaccine. Study summary: Recipients boosted at about 4 weeks or about 12 weeks are pooled. General study results and limits: Only 5 to 7 AZD1222 recipients were seropositive at baseline. Distributed over spike, vaccine-associated CD4 TCRs predominated at 160-218 and 743-854. White British donors predominated, females outnumbered males, and clonal diversity was possibly underestimated.

On this clone: Antigen: not known.

Germline V CDR1 and CDR2: SGHVS, FNYEAQ. Unmatched junction bases numbered 14, after V lost 5 bases and J lost 3 bases. The CDR3 runs 18 residues. TCRdb keeps only in-frame clones here, not all; method: immunoSEQ multiplex PCR. The sample lists roughly 180,000 clones, 91% occurring once. The receptor was derived from an adult in good health. Sequencing used peripheral blood, obtained on day 0 of AZD1222 vaccination. This sequence joins TRBV7-6 and TRBJ1-1; TRBD1 matches at 11 bases. The CDR3 loop is CASSLRAGTGGFDTEAFF. In DNA form, the CDR3 reads TGTGCCAGCAGCCTCCGGGCCGGGACAGGGGGTTTTGACACTGAAGCTTTCTTT.